The next 17 T cell receptor beta chains were all read from a single sample in a study of shared clonotypes between healthy human individuals (dated by TCRdb to the early 2020s). Receptor amplification or capture employed the immunoSEQ multiplex PCR assay. As stored in TCRdb, this immuneACCESS dataset retains in-frame rearrangements with V and J assigned. A fraction of the clones does not appear; measured against another copy, unresolved V genes explain less than half of the discrepancy, and the remainder lacks a known reason. The sample has some 1 million clones on record, about 70% of them singletons. The top ten clones comprise about 1.5% of the sample. Sequenced input: memory CD4+ T cells sorted from blood. The intended sense of this specimen's cell subset or site label: CD45RA-negative fraction. These receptors all come from a man between 18 and 29 years old in good health.

About this clone: This is likely an artifact of a read error, given a far larger clone one base away. The same CDR3 is also encoded by other DNA sequences in this sample. The chain couples TRBV2 to TRBJ1-6; 8 nucleotides match TRBD1. CDR1 and CDR2 (germline): SNHLY, FYNNEI. The CDR3 has 14 residues. The DNA of the CDR3 is TGCGCCACCCCAGGGGGCCGGGACAATTCACCCCTCCACTTT. This encodes CATPGGRDNSPLHF.

The rearrangement links TRBV6-5 to TRBJ2-6; D not certain. In germline, CDR1 is MNHEY, CDR2 SVGAGI. Trimming pared 5 bases from V and 0 bases from J, leaving 8 bases between. The length of the CDR3 is 15 residues. The CDR3 reads CASSRTTSGANVLTF. The CDR3 coding sequence is TGTGCCAGCAGTCGAACTACCTCTGGGGCCAACGTCCTGACTTTC.

As DNA, the CDR3 is TGCGCCACAGTGACTAGCGGGAGGGCCTCGACGAACGAGCAGTACTTC. It encodes CATVTSGRASTNEQYF. The rearrangement joins TRBV10-2 to TRBJ2-7, with 14 positions matching TRBD2. The germline CDR1 and CDR2 sequences are WSHSY and SAAADI. CDR3 length: 16 residues. The ends lost 10 bases at V and 5 bases at J; junction bases unmatched: 13.

V and J are TRBV29-1 and TRBJ2-7; TRBD1 aligns across 9 bases. CDR3 length: 13 amino acids. Looked up from germline, CDR1 is SQVTM and CDR2 is ANQGSEA. Trimming at V came to 6 bases and at J to 5 bases, leaving 8 bases not matched to a gene. The CDR3 sequence is CSVEMDRGNEQYF. In nucleotides, the CDR3 is TGCAGCGTCGAAATGGACAGGGGTAACGAGCAGTACTTC.

This clone was observed a single time. The rearrangement joins TRBV28 to TRBJ1-2; perhaps TRBD1 as D (6 bases). CDR1 and CDR2 from the germline V gene are MDHEN and SYDVKM. The ends were cut back, 2 bases at V and 3 bases at J, with 19 bases in the middle. The CDR3 consists of 17 residues. DNA of the CDR3: TGTGCCAGCAGTTTACGGCTGGGGTCAGGGGATCACTATGGCTACACCTTC. Protein product: CASSLRLGSGDHYGYTF.

This rearrangement joins TRBV4-3 to TRBJ1-6, with a tentative D call TRBD1 (6 bases). CDR3 length: 20 residues. V gave up 1 base and J gave up 0 bases, with 19 bases separating them. Looked up from germline, CDR1 is LGHNA and CDR2 is YSLEER. CDR3 sequence (DNA): TGCGCCAGCAGCCAAGGGGGGGGCGGCAGCACTAGCTCCTATAATTCACCCCTCCACTTT. It codes for CASSQGGGGSTSSYNSPLHF.

This sequence joins TRBV28 and TRBJ2-3; D is undetermined. The CDR3 runs to 13 residues. Looked up from germline, CDR1 is MDHEN and CDR2 is SYDVKM. V lost 4 bases and J lost 6, with 11 bases in between. CDR3 sequence reads: CASSSGRRDTQYF. The CDR3 DNA reads TGTGCCAGCAGTTCGGGCCGTCGGGATACGCAGTATTTT.

CDR3 bases: TGCGCCAGCAGCTTGATGGCCTACATCACAGATACGCAGTATTTT. Translating it yields CASSLMAYITDTQYF. V and J are TRBV5-1 and TRBJ2-3; D gene unclear. Looked up from germline, CDR1 is SGHRS and CDR2 is YFSETQ. Trimming removed 1 base from V and 2 bases from J, with 11 bases in between. The CDR3 runs 15 residues.

The chain has TRBV6-1 and TRBJ2-1, with TRBD1 as a possible D gene (6 bases). V lost 6 bases to trimming and J lost 7 bases, with 19 bases between them. The CDR3 length is 15 residues. Germline CDR1 MNHNS, CDR2 SASEGT. The CDR3 DNA reads as TGTGCCAGCAGATCCAGCCAGACAGGCACGAATGAGCAGTTCTTC. This sequence encodes CASRSSQTGTNEQFF.

V usage is TRBV6-5 and J usage is TRBJ2-2, with unresolved D. Germline V CDR1 and CDR2: MNHEY, SVGAGI. Trimming removed 5 bases at V and 3 bases at J, with 7 bases between. This CDR3 spans 13 amino acids. The CDR3 here is CASSESDTGELFF. The CDR3 DNA reads TGTGCCAGCAGTGAGAGTGACACCGGGGAGCTGTTTTTT.

The rearrangement uses TRBV2 and TRBJ2-5, with TRBD2 as a possible D gene (6 bases). Germline CDR1 is SNHLY and CDR2 is FYNNEI. The CDR3 is 13 amino acids. Trimming pared 8 bases from V and 5 bases from J, leaving 15 bases between. Written as DNA, the CDR3 is TGTGCCAGCTCGCCGGGAGCGATCGAGACCCAGTACTTC. Its protein product is CASSPGAIETQYF.

On this clone itself: At the DNA level, this CDR3 is encoded by other sequences in the same sample as well. This chain links TRBV7-3 with TRBJ2-3, with a weak D call TRBD1 (5 bases). CDR3 length equals 14 residues. V lost 0 bases, J lost 1 base, and 5 bases lay in between. Germline loops: CDR1 SGHTA, CDR2 FQGTGA. This CDR3 is CASSLTGGTDTQYF. The CDR3 DNA reads TGTGCCAGCAGCTTAACAGGGGGCACAGATACGCAGTATTTT.

The V gene is TRBV4-1, the J gene TRBJ1-5; the D is unclear. Per the germline V gene, CDR1 is MGHRA and CDR2 is YSYEKL. The ends were cut back, 1 base at V and 4 bases at J, with 11 bases in the middle. The CDR3 runs to 15 residues. The CDR3 here is CASSQVGGKNQPQHF. For the CDR3, the DNA is TGCGCCAGCAGCCAAGTAGGAGGAAAAAATCAGCCCCAGCATTTT.

Note on this clone: The sample carries other DNA sequences with the same CDR3. The rearrangement uses TRBV19 and TRBJ2-5; 7 bases agree with TRBD1. CDR1 and CDR2 from the germline V gene are LNHDA and SQIVND (reference sequence). The CDR3 spans 12 residues. V was pared by 3 bases and J by 5 bases, with 0 bases of the junction left unmatched. CDR3 region: CASSIRGETQYF. The CDR3 bases are TGTGCCAGTAGTATCAGGGGGGAGACCCAGTACTTC.

The chain is built from TRBV5-1 and TRBJ1-6, with D hard to call. Looked up from germline, CDR1 is SGHRS and CDR2 is YFSETQ. The CDR3 extends over 16 amino acids. Trimming stripped 5 bases from V and 4 bases from J, with 16 bases between. CDR3 sequence: CASSPSLSMYNSPLHF. The CDR3 DNA reads TGCGCCAGCAGTCCCTCCCTCAGCATGTATAATTCACCCCTCCACTTT. Combining the CDR3 with reference TRBV5-1 and TRBJ1-6 gives the whole variable domain KAGVTQTPRYLIKTRGQQVTLSCSPISGHRSVSWYQQTPGQGLQFLFEYFSETQRNKGNFPGRFSGRQFSNSRSEMNVSTLELGDSALYLCASSPSLSMYNSPLHFGNGTRLTVT.

J is TRBJ1-6 and V is TRBV5-6; unclear D gene. The CDR3 runs 14 residues. V lost 4 bases to trimming and J lost 5 bases, with 10 bases between them. Germline values: CDR1 SGHDT, CDR2 YYEEEE. The CDR3 sequence is CASSQYWDNSPLHF. Written as DNA, the CDR3 is TGTGCCAGCAGCCAGTATTGGGATAATTCACCCCTCCACTTT.

This clone appeared a few times. In the same sample, other DNA sequences code for this CDR3. The rearrangement joins TRBV5-1 to TRBJ1-5; D not certain. Looked up from germline, CDR1 is SGHRS and CDR2 is YFSETQ. Trimming cost V 0 bases and J 1 base, with 8 bases left between them. This CDR3 has 15 residues. The CDR3 loop is CASSLEAGSNQPQHF. CDR3 coding DNA: TGCGCCAGCAGCTTGGAGGCAGGAAGCAATCAGCCCCAGCATTTT.